A selection of T cell receptor beta chains follows, all from one sample in a study of blood T cell repertoires in COVID-19. Clones were read by immunoSEQ multiplex PCR, and TCRdb kept only the in-frame ones, dropping some. This table holds some 180,000 clones, roughly 79% found once. The material sequenced was peripheral blood. The receptors stem from a middle-aged woman with COVID-19, enrolled during active disease. The conserved cysteine and the conserved F or W are not part of the CDR3 here. The order of the fields is CDR3 protein, J gene, V gene, D gene. A D gene is named only where the DNA matches it firmly.

ANGQPNYGYT,TRBJ1-2,TRBV7-9,.
ASSLALQAGNTIY,TRBJ1-3,TRBV7-8,.
ASSQEVQSYNEQF,TRBJ2-1,TRBV3-1/TRBV3-2,.
ASSPGTGTGANVLT,TRBJ2-6,TRBV18,TRBD1
ASSRFRTSGALDNEQF,TRBJ2-1,TRBV4-1,TRBD2
SVVEEGGELF,TRBJ2-2,TRBV29-1,.
ASSLGTVNEQF,TRBJ2-1,TRBV28,.
ASSPKQNTEAF,TRBJ1-1,TRBV18,.
ASSPQGVYNSPLH,TRBJ1-6,TRBV7-8,TRBD1
ASSRDFNYEQY,TRBJ2-7,TRBV7-3,.
ASSREAGGRTGELF,TRBJ2-2,TRBV10-2,TRBD2
ASSIGRGLPDTQY,TRBJ2-3,TRBV19,.
ASTVADSTDTQY,TRBJ2-3,TRBV2,.
ASSSLARNTDTQY,TRBJ2-3,TRBV28,.
ATSWGPANTGELF,TRBJ2-2,TRBV9,.
ASSSVTQPQH,TRBJ1-5,TRBV2,.
ASSYGTGSPYNEQF,TRBJ2-1,TRBV6-5,TRBD1
ASSPNRQIQETQY,TRBJ2-5,TRBV4-1,.
ASSYPTLTGYEQY,TRBJ2-7,TRBV6-2/TRBV6-3,TRBD1
AWRQTGVTGELF,TRBJ2-2,TRBV30,TRBD1
ASSLSGGRVETQY,TRBJ2-5,TRBV7-2,TRBD2
ASSLGFAGGPTDTQY,TRBJ2-3,TRBV7-6,TRBD2
ASSPVPGLGLNEQF,TRBJ2-1,TRBV5-1,TRBD2
SASFYPASGSWTDTQY,TRBJ2-3,TRBV20-1,TRBD2
ASSYGGQAYGYT,TRBJ1-2,TRBV6-5,.
SVGRGKETQY,TRBJ2-5,TRBV29-1,.
SASPKVGGPQH,TRBJ1-5,TRBV20-1,.
SGRQGMNTEAF,TRBJ1-1,TRBV29-1,TRBD1
ASSETQVQGKLF,TRBJ1-4,TRBV11-1,.
ASSLRGFSGANVLT,TRBJ2-6,TRBV3-1/TRBV3-2,TRBD2
ASSARGGEFSSVGPQH,TRBJ1-5,TRBV2,.
ASSSGRGEMNTEAF,TRBJ1-1,TRBV19,.
ASSESRLSGSIQY,TRBJ2-4,TRBV10-1,.
ASSALGTGNYGYT,TRBJ1-2,TRBV27,TRBD1
SVESRQSTDTQY,TRBJ2-3,TRBV29-1,.
ASSPLGQGGGYT,TRBJ1-2,TRBV6-5,TRBD1
ASSPTGSNQPQH,TRBJ1-5,TRBV10-1,.
ASSRDLQNYNEQF,TRBJ2-1,TRBV5-8,.
ATSDTGTGSYNEQF,TRBJ2-1,TRBV24-1,TRBD1
ATEGRTYEQY,TRBJ2-7,TRBV24-1,.
ASSLAQGTQGTQY,TRBJ2-5,TRBV5-4,.
ASTRAGSAGELF,TRBJ2-2,TRBV2,.
ASSIPEGINTEAF,TRBJ1-1,TRBV19,.
ASSPKTGANYGYT,TRBJ1-2,TRBV18,.
ASSVGLAVNTGELF,TRBJ2-2,TRBV9,TRBD2